The T cell receptor beta chain under discussion was sequenced for a study of T cell responses to AZD1222 COVID-19 vaccine. This CDR3 has 15 residues. Trimming removed 3 bases at V and 7 bases at J, with 15 bases between. Germline V lookup: CDR1 MDHEN, CDR2 SYDVKM. The table came from immunoSEQ multiplex PCR; TCRdb's copy has only in-frame clones and leaves some out. The table includes 250,000 to 300,000 clones, around 92% detected once. The sequencing used peripheral blood, collected 28 days after the second AZD1222 dose. The receptor comes from an adult who received the AZD1222 COVID-19 vaccine. The rearrangement joins TRBV28 to TRBJ1-4; D call uncertain. DNA of the CDR3: TGTGCCAGCAGTTTCGGGCCTAACCTGAGTGAAAAACTGTTTTTT. This gives the protein CASSFGPNLSEKLFF.